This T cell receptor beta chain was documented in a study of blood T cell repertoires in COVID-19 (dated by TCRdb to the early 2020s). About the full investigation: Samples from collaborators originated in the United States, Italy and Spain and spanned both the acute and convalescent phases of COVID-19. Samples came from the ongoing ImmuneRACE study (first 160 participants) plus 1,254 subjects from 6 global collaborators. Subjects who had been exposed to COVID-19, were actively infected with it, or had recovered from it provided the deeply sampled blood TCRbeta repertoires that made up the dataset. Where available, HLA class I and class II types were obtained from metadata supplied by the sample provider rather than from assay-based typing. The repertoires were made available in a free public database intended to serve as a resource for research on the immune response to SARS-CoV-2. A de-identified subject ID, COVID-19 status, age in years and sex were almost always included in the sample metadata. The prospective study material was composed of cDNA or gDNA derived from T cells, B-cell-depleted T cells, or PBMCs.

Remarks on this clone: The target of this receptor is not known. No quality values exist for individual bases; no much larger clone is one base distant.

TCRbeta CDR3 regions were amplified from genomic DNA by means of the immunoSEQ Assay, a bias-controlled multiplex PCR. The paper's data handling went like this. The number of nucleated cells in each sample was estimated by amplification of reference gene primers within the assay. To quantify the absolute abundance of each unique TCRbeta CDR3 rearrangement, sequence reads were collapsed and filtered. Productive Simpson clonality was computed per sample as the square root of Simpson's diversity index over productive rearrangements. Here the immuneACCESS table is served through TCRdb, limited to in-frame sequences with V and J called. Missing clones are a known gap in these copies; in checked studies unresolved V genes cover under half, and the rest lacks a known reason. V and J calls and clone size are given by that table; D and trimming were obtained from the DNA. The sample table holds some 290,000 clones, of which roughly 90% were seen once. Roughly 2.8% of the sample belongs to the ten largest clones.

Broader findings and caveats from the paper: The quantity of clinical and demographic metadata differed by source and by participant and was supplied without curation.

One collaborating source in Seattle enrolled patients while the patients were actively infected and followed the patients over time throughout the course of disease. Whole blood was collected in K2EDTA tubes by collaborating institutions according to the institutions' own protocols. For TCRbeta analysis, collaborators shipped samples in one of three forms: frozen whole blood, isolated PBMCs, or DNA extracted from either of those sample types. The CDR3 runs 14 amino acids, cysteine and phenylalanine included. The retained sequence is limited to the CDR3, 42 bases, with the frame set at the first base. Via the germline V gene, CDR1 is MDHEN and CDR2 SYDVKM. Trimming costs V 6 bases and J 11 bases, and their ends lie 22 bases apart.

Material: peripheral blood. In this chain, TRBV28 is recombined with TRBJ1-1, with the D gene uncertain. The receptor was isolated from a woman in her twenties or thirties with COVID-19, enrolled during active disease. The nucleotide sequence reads TGTGCCAGCAGACCCCCGCAGGAGGCTTATTGGGCTTTCTTT. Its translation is CASRPPQEAYWAFF.